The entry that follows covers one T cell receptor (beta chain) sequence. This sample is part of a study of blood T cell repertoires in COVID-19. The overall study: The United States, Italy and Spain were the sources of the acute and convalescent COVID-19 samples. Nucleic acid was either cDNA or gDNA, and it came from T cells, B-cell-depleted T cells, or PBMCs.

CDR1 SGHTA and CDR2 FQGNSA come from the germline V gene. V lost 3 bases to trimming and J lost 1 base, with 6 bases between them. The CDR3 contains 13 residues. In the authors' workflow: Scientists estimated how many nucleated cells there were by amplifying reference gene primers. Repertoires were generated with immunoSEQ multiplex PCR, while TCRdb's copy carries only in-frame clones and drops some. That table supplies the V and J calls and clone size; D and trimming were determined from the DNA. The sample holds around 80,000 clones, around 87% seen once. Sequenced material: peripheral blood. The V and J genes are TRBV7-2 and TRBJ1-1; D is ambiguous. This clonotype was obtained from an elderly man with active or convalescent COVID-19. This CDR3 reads CASSFSRNTEAFF. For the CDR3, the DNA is TGTGCCAGCAGCTTTAGTAGGAACACTGAAGCTTTCTTT.